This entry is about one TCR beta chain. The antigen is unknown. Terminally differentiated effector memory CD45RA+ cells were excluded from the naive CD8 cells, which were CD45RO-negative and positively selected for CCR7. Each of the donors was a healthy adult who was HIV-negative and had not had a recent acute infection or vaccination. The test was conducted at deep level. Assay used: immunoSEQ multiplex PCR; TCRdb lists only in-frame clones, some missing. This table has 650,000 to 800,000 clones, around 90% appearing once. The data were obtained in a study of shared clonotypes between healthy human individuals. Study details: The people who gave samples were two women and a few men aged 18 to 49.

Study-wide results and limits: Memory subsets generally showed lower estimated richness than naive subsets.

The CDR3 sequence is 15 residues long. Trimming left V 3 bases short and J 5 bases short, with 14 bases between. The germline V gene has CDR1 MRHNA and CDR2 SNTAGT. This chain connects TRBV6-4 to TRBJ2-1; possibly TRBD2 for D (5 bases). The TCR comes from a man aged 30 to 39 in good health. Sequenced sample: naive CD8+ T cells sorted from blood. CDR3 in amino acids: CASSEARAENNEQFF. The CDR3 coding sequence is TGTGCCAGCAGTGAGGCGCGAGCGGAGAACAATGAGCAGTTCTTC.